The 24 T cell receptor beta chains below all came from one sample that was sequenced in a study of T cells after yellow fever vaccination. MiXCR, run by TCRdb on the 5' RACE reads, gives a single entry per CDR3 protein. The table lists under 25,000 distinct CDR3 sequences, 4% to 6% of them singletons. Sequenced material: PBMCs, either bulk or a sorted T-cell subset (CD4+, CD8+, memory, or dextramer-sorted; not recorded which), taken about 41 days after the first yellow fever vaccination. These receptors all come from a man aged 18 to 30 who received the YFV17D yellow fever vaccine.

Ten or more counts support this clonotype. This sequence joins TRBV12-3 or TRBV12-4 and TRBJ1-5, with D perhaps matching TRBD1 (6 bases). V lost 4 bases to trimming and J lost 0 bases, with 10 bases between them. The CDR3 is 15 residues long. The CDR3 DNA sequence: TGTGCCAGCAGTTGGACAGCTAATAGCAATCAGCCCCAGCATTTT. Its translation is CASSWTANSNQPQHF.

This clonotype was counted ten times or more. V gene TRBV13 combines with J gene TRBJ2-5; 10 bases agree with TRBD1. V lost 6 bases and J lost 5; bases outside the gene matches: 15. The V gene's germline CDR1 is PRHDT and CDR2 FYEKMQ (reference sequence). The CDR3 totals 17 residues. This CDR3 is CASSEFLGTGVVETQYF. The CDR3 bases are TGTGCCAGCAGTGAATTTCTCGGGACAGGGGTAGTGGAGACCCAGTACTTC.

This clonotype occurred many times. V usage is TRBV6-1 and J usage is TRBJ2-6; D not certain. The germline V and J ends were trimmed by 5 bases and 0 bases, with 8 bases remaining between them. The CDR3 has 15 residues. Germline CDR1 reads MNHNS; CDR2 reads SASEGT. CDR3 in DNA: TGTGCCAGCAGTATCATGGTCTCTGGGGCCAACGTCCTGACTTTC. This gives the protein CASSIMVSGANVLTF.

This clonotype was detected ten times or more. This chain links TRBV4-2 with TRBJ2-3, with D perhaps TRBD1 or TRBD2 (5 bases each). The CDR3 has 14 amino acids. Trimming stripped 4 bases from V and 3 bases from J, with 11 bases between. Germline CDR1 LGHNA, CDR2 YNFKEQ. The chain's CDR3 is CASSRDEGTDTQYF. CDR3 nucleotide sequence: TGTGCCAGCAGCCGGGACGAAGGGACAGATACGCAGTATTTT.

This clonotype was detected many times. The chain combines TRBV3-1 with TRBJ2-5; a weak D match, TRBD1 (5 bases). This CDR3 has 16 amino acids. V lost 5 bases, J lost 1 base, and 17 bases lay in between. Germline V gene lookup returns CDR1 LGHDT and CDR2 YNNKEL (reference sequence). The DNA for the CDR3 is TGTGCCAGCAGCGATCGCGGACACCCATCCCAAGAGACCCAGTACTTC. It encodes CASSDRGHPSQETQYF.

This clonotype was detected many times. V is TRBV29-1 and J is TRBJ2-1; TRBD2 agrees at 13 bases. V lost 7 bases to trimming and J lost 5 bases; unmatched junction nucleotides: 5. CDR1 is SQVTM and CDR2 is ANQGSEA in the germline V gene. The CDR3 totals 14 residues. CDR3 sequence reads: CSAPLAGGNNEQFF. The CDR3, as DNA: TGCAGCGCACCACTAGCGGGGGGGAACAATGAGCAGTTCTTC.

Ten or more counts support this clonotype. This sequence joins TRBV12-3 or TRBV12-4 and TRBJ1-1; no clear D. There are 13 residues in the CDR3. The V end lost 7 bases, the J end lost 5 bases, and 14 bases lay between the germline ends. The CDR3 protein is CASTLLRETEAFF. Written as DNA, the CDR3 is TGTGCCAGCACGCTCCTCCGGGAGACTGAAGCTTTCTTT.

This clonotype was detected many times. J is TRBJ2-5 and V is TRBV7-2; 12 bases are shared with TRBD2. The CDR3 loop spans 14 amino acids. With 5 bases clipped from V and 11 bases from J, the junction kept 9 bases outside the gene matches. Germline loops: CDR1 SGHTA, CDR2 FQGNSA. DNA for the CDR3: TGTGCCAGCAGCCCCCCGGCTAGCGGGGGGGCGCAGTACTTC. Its protein product is CASSPPASGGAQYF.

The V gene is TRBV3-1, the J gene TRBJ1-1; D is perhaps TRBD1 (5 bases). Trimming removed 11 bases at V and 0 bases at J, with 31 bases between. The CDR3 consists of 19 residues. Looked up from germline, CDR1 is LGHDT and CDR2 is YNNKEL (reference sequence). The CDR3: CACCLSRAWLTGLNTEAFF. CDR3 in DNA: TGTGCCTGCTGTTTAAGTCGAGCGTGGCTCACAGGCTTGAACACTGAAGCTTTCTTT. The full variable domain, rest sourced from reference TRBV3-1 and TRBJ1-1, is DTAVSQTPKYLVTQMGNDKSIKCEQNLGHDTMYWYKQDSKKFLKIMFSYNNKELIINETVPNRFSPKSPDKAHLNLHINSLELGDSAVYFCACCLSRAWLTGLNTEAFFGQGTRLTVV.

In its sample, this clonotype was seen many times. This chain connects TRBV7-2 to TRBJ1-1; D may be TRBD1 (5 bases). CDR1 and CDR2 from the germline V gene are SGHTA and FQGNSA. Trimming stripped 5 bases from V and 0 bases from J, with 10 bases between. This CDR3 is 14 amino acids long. CDR3 in amino acids: CASSRGGMNTEAFF. The CDR3 coding sequence is TGTGCCAGCAGCCGCGGGGGGATGAACACTGAAGCTTTCTTT.

This clonotype has a count of ten or more. The chain employs TRBV7-6 and TRBJ2-7, with 7 bases identical to TRBD1. V dropped 5 bases and J dropped 3; count of bases not matched to a gene: 7. The CDR3 is made up of 14 amino acids. The germline gives CDR1 SGHVS, CDR2 FNYEAQ. CDR3 protein: CASSGRTGNYEQYF. The DNA for the CDR3 is TGTGCCAGCAGCGGGCGGACAGGCAACTACGAGCAGTACTTC.

The sample holds many counts of this clonotype. The chain uses TRBV10-3 and TRBJ1-1, with D perhaps TRBD1 (6 bases). The ends were cut back, 7 bases at V and 6 bases at J, with 15 bases in the middle. Per germline, CDR1 ENHRY and CDR2 SYGVKD. The CDR3 is 13 amino acids. In DNA form, the CDR3 reads TGTGCCATCAAGCCGGACAGCCACTCTGAAGCTTTCTTT. Translation: CAIKPDSHSEAFF.

This clonotype was found many times. The chain carries TRBV3-1 and TRBJ2-2, with 9 bases aligning to TRBD2. In germline, CDR1 is LGHDT, CDR2 YNNKEL (reference sequence). The CDR3 runs to 16 residues. V lost 1 base and J lost 3; bases outside the gene matches: 3. CDR3 coding DNA: TGTGCCAGCAGCCAAGGGACTAGCGACTACACCGGGGAGCTGTTTTTT. The encoded protein is CASSQGTSDYTGELFF.

This clonotype was counted at least ten times. The gene calls are TRBV2 and TRBJ2-7; the D call may be TRBD1 or TRBD2 (5 bases each). The CDR3 length is 11 residues. The germline gives CDR1 SNHLY, CDR2 FYNNEI. Here the CDR3 reads CAPGTEYEQYF. The CDR3 nucleotides are TGTGCGCCCGGGACGGAATACGAGCAGTACTTC.

This clonotype came up many times. V and J are TRBV12-3 or TRBV12-4 and TRBJ2-5, with a tentative D call TRBD2 (5 bases). This CDR3 contains 12 residues. V was cut by 8 bases and J by 0 bases, with 7 bases left in between. The CDR3 coding sequence is TGTGCCAGCCGGGATCACCAAGAGACCCAGTACTTC. This sequence encodes CASRDHQETQYF.

This clonotype was detected ten times or more. The V and J genes are TRBV7-2 and TRBJ2-7, with unresolved D. Germline CDR1 reads SGHTA; CDR2 reads FQGNSA. CDR3 size: 14 residues. Trimming shortened V by 1 base and J by 0 bases, and 7 bases separated the two germline ends. CDR3: CASSLVRSSYEQYF. CDR3 sequence (DNA): TGTGCCAGCAGCTTAGTAAGGAGCTCCTACGAGCAGTACTTC.

The table lists this clonotype with a few counts. A much larger clone differs from this one at a single base, so this may be a read error. As DNA, the CDR3 is TGCGCCAGCAGCATGACAGGGGTGAGTGAGACCCAGTACTTC. This translates into CASSMTGVSETQYF. The chain has TRBV5-1 and TRBJ2-5; 8 nucleotides line up with TRBD1. Germline CDR1 and CDR2: SGHRS and YFSETQ. The V segment lost 4 bases and the J segment 5 bases; nucleotides outside the gene matches: 7. This CDR3 is built from 14 residues.

This clonotype was counted at least ten times. The rearrangement links TRBV5-1 to TRBJ2-2, with no clear D. Germline CDR1 reads SGHRS; CDR2 reads YFSETQ. V lost 4 bases to trimming and J lost 4 bases, with 17 bases between them. This CDR3 contains 16 residues. In DNA, the CDR3 is TGCGCCAGCAGCCTGACCGCTCGACGGGCCACCGGGGAGCTGTTTTTT. Protein: CASSLTARRATGELFF.

Turning to this clonotype: This may stem from a read error, because a much larger clone lies one nucleotide away. The chain employs TRBV20-1 and TRBJ2-1; D remains unclear. Trimming took 1 base from V and 8 from J, leaving 21 bases between them. Germline CDR1 and CDR2: DFQATT and SNEGSKA (reference sequence). CDR3 length equals 16 residues. The CDR3, as DNA: TGCAGTGCTAGAGCTTGGACGGCAGGTGGGTTTGATGAGCAGTTCTTC. It specifies CSARAWTAGGFDEQFF.

This clonotype was observed many times. The chain is built from TRBV4-1 and TRBJ2-2; D not certain. The germline V and J ends were trimmed by 6 bases and 7 bases, with 12 bases remaining between them. Germline V gives CDR1 MGHRA, CDR2 YSYEKL. There are 13 residues in the CDR3. CDR3 amino acids: CASRPDSYGELFF. Written as DNA, the CDR3 is TGCGCCAGCAGACCAGACTCCTACGGGGAGCTGTTTTTT.

This clonotype came up many times. The rearrangement uses TRBV12-3 or TRBV12-4 and TRBJ1-2, with TRBD1 identical over 9 bases. The CDR3 spans 13 residues. The V and J ends lost 6 bases and 8 bases, in that order; junction bases with no gene match: 7. CDR3 in amino acids: CASSLLGTGGYTF. CDR3 DNA: TGTGCCAGCAGCCTCTTAGGGACAGGGGGCTACACCTTC.

This clonotype was seen ten or more times. V gene TRBV4-3 combines with J gene TRBJ1-1; D is ambiguous. V lost 4 bases to trimming and J lost 4 bases, with 13 bases between them. Germline CDR1 and CDR2: LGHNA and YSLEER. The CDR3 contains 14 residues. The CDR3 coding sequence is TGCGCCAGCAGCCCGGCTGGGCGGGCCACTGAAGCTTTCTTT. This codes for CASSPAGRATEAFF.

The table lists this clonotype with many counts. The chain recombines TRBV5-1 with TRBJ1-1; no firm D call. Per the germline V gene, CDR1 is SGHRS and CDR2 is YFSETQ. The ends were cut back, 3 bases at V and 1 base at J, with 10 bases in the middle. This CDR3 contains 14 residues. The CDR3 protein is CASSWTTANTEAFF. The CDR3 DNA is TGCGCCAGCAGCTGGACGACTGCGAACACTGAAGCTTTCTTT.

This clonotype came up many times. V is TRBV7-2 and J is TRBJ2-1; TRBD2 aligns across 8 bases. In germline, CDR1 is SGHTA, CDR2 FQGNSA. The CDR3 is made up of 16 amino acids. Losses at the gene ends were 5 bases for V and 1 base for J; bases not matched to a gene: 7. CDR3 nucleotides: TGTGCCAGCAGCGCCGGGAGGGTCGAATCCTACAATGAGCAGTTCTTC. Amino acids: CASSAGRVESYNEQFF. Variable domain in full (rest from reference TRBV7-2 and TRBJ2-1): GAGVSQSPSNKVTEKGKDVELRCDPISGHTALYWYRQSLGQGLEFLIYFQGNSAPDKSGLPSDRFSAERTGGSVSTLTIQRTQQEDSAVYLCASSAGRVESYNEQFFGPGTRLTVL.